This T cell receptor (beta chain) appears in the sequencing data of a study of preoperative IRX-2 immunotherapy in early breast cancer (dated by TCRdb to 2018 to 2020). Sequences LGHNT (CDR1) and FRNRAP (CDR2) are obtained from the germline V gene. There are 15 amino acids in the CDR3, from cysteine to phenylalanine inclusive. The only DNA kept is the CDR3, 45 bases in frame from the first base. V gives up 0 bases and J gives up 3 bases, and the segment between their germline ends measures 9 bases. The meaning of the sample's treatment or condition label: preoperative locoregional IRX-2 cytokine immunotherapy. The samples were obtained from a phase Ib study that tested preoperative, locoregional IRX-2 cytokine immunotherapy designed to prime immune responses. Patients with early-stage breast cancer who were given IRX-2 before surgery served as donors. For this clone: It lacks a known antigen. Per-nucleotide qualities are absent, and no much larger clonotype sits a single base away.

Libraries came from the immunoSEQ multiplex PCR assay. Here the immuneACCESS table is served through TCRdb, limited to in-frame sequences with V and J called. Missing clones are a known gap in these copies; in checked studies unresolved V genes cover under half, and the rest lacks a known reason. The sample data list some 5,100 clones, and roughly 66% of these were observed just once. The ten top clones hold about 11% of the sample. The chain uses TRBV12-5 and TRBJ2-1, with TRBD1 as a weak D call on 5 bases. The TCR sequence derives from a human donor with breast cancer. The source was tumor tissue, collected before IRX-2 immunotherapy. CDR3 reads: CASGLVLTVYNEQFF. The nucleotide sequence reads TGTGCTAGTGGTTTGGTCCTGACAGTCTACAATGAGCAGTTCTTC.